This TCR beta chain was identified in a study of cytomegalovirus exposure and HLA in healthy donors. On this clone: Its antigen is as yet unknown.

Study findings and constraints: An analysis was carried out at a later point. It showed that HLA-associated TCR beta chains were more clonally expanded than equally common non-associated chains. V- and J-gene trimming of TCR beta was linked (in a later analysis) to a missense DCLRE1C variant. In a later analysis, 16,951 TCR beta sequences were associated with HLA alleles at 0.05 false discovery rate.

PCR amplification relied on 60 Vbeta primers (plus 13 Jbeta primers). The method was immunoSEQ multiplex PCR; TCRdb's version includes in-frame clones alone and lacks a portion of them. The repertoire consists of 250,000 to 350,000 clones, with roughly two thirds occurring once and the leading ten covering under 3%. The germline V gene encodes CDR1 MNHEY and CDR2 SMNVEV (reference sequence). V was cut by 6 bases and J by 4 bases, with 13 bases left in between. CDR3 size: 13 residues. The chain has TRBV27 and TRBJ2-7, with D perhaps TRBD1 (6 bases). This TCR was sampled from a female donor in good health and CMV-seronegative. Sample: PBMCs. The CDR3 DNA reads as TGTGCCAGCAGCCCAGGGGATTCGTACGAGCAGTACTTC. It specifies CASSPGDSYEQYF.